This section outlines one T cell receptor beta chain sequence together with its context. Its binding antigen is unknown. A junction boundary mismatches the germline segment, possibly from a read error. Library construction relied on the immunoSEQ multiplex PCR assay. The multiplex PCR relied on a mix of 60 forward primers for TCR Vbeta segments and 13 reverse primers for TCR Jbeta segments. Amplification of the CDR3 region of rearranged TCR beta genes was performed with a multiplex PCR assay on genomic DNA. The Illumina HiSeq System was used to sequence the amplified TCR beta libraries as 87-base-pair reads. The authors' pipeline ran thus. A later analysis counted about 80 million unique TCR beta chains across the 666 repertoires, and around 9.9 million of these chains were shared by at least two donors. A nearest-neighbor algorithm error-corrected the raw reads and collapsed the reads into unique sequences, merging closely related sequences to remove PCR and sequencing errors. CDR3 sequences were aligned to IMGT reference sequences to assign V, D and J gene segments. Each retained sequence needed at least a six-nucleotide match to both a V gene segment and a J gene segment. A rearrangement counted as productive if the CDR3 had no stop codons and remained in frame with V and J, and every other rearrangement counted as non-productive. CDR3 was defined by IMGT convention, running from the second conserved V-encoded cysteine to the conserved J-encoded phenylalanine. Sequences without an unambiguous match to a single V gene segment were excluded from the earlier analysis of 500 to 700 of the donors. An earlier analysis of 587 of the donors called V segments functional above 56.7% productive rearrangements and segregating when the between-donor standard deviation exceeded 5%. A statistical classification framework was developed to diagnose cytomegalovirus status using the catalog of TCR beta chain sequences. In a later analysis, TCR nucleotide sequences were compared against IMGT/GENE-DB human TR gene sequences so that V and J genes could be assigned. In a later analysis, CDR3 sequences and most-parsimonious VDJ recombination scenarios were assigned using the TCRdist pipeline. A later analysis defined each TCR beta chain by its CDR3 amino acid sequence plus V-gene family, and excluded reads lacking a unique V-gene family. To address suspected cross-contamination and a sequencing artifact, a later analysis removed 450 to 700 highly shared, low-generation-probability nucleotide sequences. A later analysis calculated a clonal expansion index for each public chain from normalized within-repertoire ranks of inferred template counts. In a later analysis, generation probabilities were computed using a VDJ recombination model fitted to out-of-frame rearrangements, and the results were checked against IGoR. In a later analysis, TCR-TCR, TCR-HLA and TCR-CMV co-occurrence was scored with hypergeometric tests, and a repertoire-size bias correction was applied to TCR pairs. False discovery rates were estimated in a later analysis by permuting HLA or CMV assignments 20 times. A later analysis grouped co-occurring TCRs with DBSCAN, adding TCRdist sequence similarity when clustering within HLA-allele-positive subsets. Co-occurrence clustering excluded repertoires with fewer than 30,000 or more than 120,000 public chains, plus five with anomalous nucleotide sharing. TCRdb mirrors the immuneACCESS table, restricted to in-frame sequences. Some clones are absent from its copies; in checked studies, under half trace to an unresolved V gene, and the reason for the others is unknown. V, J and clone size are taken as reported in that table, and D and trimming were inferred from the DNA itself. This sample gives about 130,000 clones in total; about 79% of them show up just once. Together, the top ten hold roughly 2.6% of the sample.

These data originate in a study of cytomegalovirus exposure and HLA in healthy donors (TCRdb year 2017). For context, the study as a whole: According to an earlier analysis of around 600 of the donors, 200 million or so T cells yielded roughly 110 million unique TCR beta sequences and about 300 Gb of sequence data. An early release that covered fewer than 750 HLA-typed donors contained approximately 300 gigabases of sequencing data and around 85 million unique TCR sequences. The genetic ancestry cluster associated with self-reported Caucasian donors included 81% of the approximately 430 genotyped donors. The study aimed to test whether cataloging public T cell receptors could reveal signatures of past pathogen exposure. Using immunosequencing, the study profiled T cell repertoires from 640 or so subjects and related those repertoires to cytomegalovirus serostatus. In addition to the first cohort of roughly 700 subjects, a separate validation cohort of approximately 120 different subjects was used. High-throughput TCR immunosequencing, statistical association of individual TCRs with disease status, and machine learning were combined to predict cytomegalovirus infection status. To study patterns of TCR occurrence, a later analysis re-analyzed previously published TCR beta repertoires from around 660 donors and added high-resolution HLA genotyping. Rather than using new phenotypic data, the later analysis identified candidate immune exposures from TCR beta sequences and from how often those sequences occurred across donors. To decide whether each TCR beta V gene segment behaved as functional or pseudogenic, an earlier analysis of approximately 600 of the donors relied on high-throughput TCR beta sequencing. Donor age, sex, ethnicity and CMV serostatus were compiled alongside the repertoire data. A later genetic analysis took genome-wide SNP genotypes for 398 of the 666 donors and used that subset as a discovery cohort. All discovery cohort repertoires had been generated using a single sequencing platform. Class I and class II HLA loci were covered by the typing at four-digit resolution. Typing coverage differed by locus: A, B, C, DRB1 and DQB1 were typed in roughly 620-630 donors, DQA1 in about 510, DPA1 in 600 to 610, and DPB1 in 400 to 480. Four to six DR-DQ haplotypes were handled as single units for association and clustering, since linkage in the cohort was strong. Among over 350 genotyped donors of the cohort, an average of 235,054 unique TCR beta nucleotide sequences were sequenced per donor, roughly 18% of them non-productive. What the research found in general, with its limitations: At a false discovery rate of 0.05, a later analysis linked around 17,000 TCR beta sequences to specific HLA alleles. Correlated functional status among segregating V segments might be attributable to linkage disequilibrium, but an unknown experimental factor could not be ruled out. Because some donors lacked HLA typing at each locus, the association tests relied only on the typed subset. A few of the identified cytomegalovirus-associated TCR beta chains were confirmed in vitro to be specific for cytomegalovirus antigens. The authors suggested that the approach could potentially be generalized to other disease states and immunological phenotypes. V-gene and J-gene trimming of TCR beta chains was associated with a missense DCLRE1C variant in a later genetic analysis, and the association was replicated in an independent cohort. According to a later analysis, most CMV-associated TCR beta chains appeared to be HLA-restricted, and the HLA associations seemed to be driven largely by CMV exposure. In an earlier analysis of approximately 590 of the donors, most TCR beta V segments appeared in productive rearrangements about 87% or about 30% of the time, broadly matching IMGT annotations. In a later analysis, the rate of TCR association differed among HLA loci, with DRB1 alleles having the most associated TCRs and HLA-C alleles having the fewest. Most TCR sequences were observed very rarely across donors, whereas some public TCRs were present in many individuals. A later analysis reported that several top co-occurrence clusters appeared linked to parvovirus B19, influenza, CMV and Epstein-Barr virus. When HLA alleles, especially DR and DQ, strongly co-occurred, TCR associations were difficult to assign to individual alleles. The classifier was reported to diagnose cytomegalovirus status with high specificity and sensitivity in both the original cohort and the validation cohort. Immune exposure information for the cohort was limited to CMV serostatus. In the study, approximately 160 TCR beta chains were listed as associated with cytomegalovirus. Only TCR beta chains were sequenced in this cohort, and the absence of alpha or paired-chain data limited detectable features. Sequencing depth was assumed to be roughly uniform across donors in the presence/absence analyses, though that assumption may not hold. A further reported finding was that TCR beta sequences accurately predicted the HLA-A and HLA-B alleles for most subjects in the first cohort. Compared with equally common non-associated chains, HLA-associated TCR beta chains in a later analysis were more clonally expanded and had lower generation probabilities. Because counts were too low, more than 15 rarely observed V segments, including chromosome 9 orphons, were excluded from the earlier analysis of about 500 of the donors. The 87-base-pair reads could not distinguish some IMGT-functional V segments, including TRBV6-2 and TRBV6-3, so those segments were excluded. A cluster of highly shared sequence variants was judged likely to be a technical artifact of the sequencing pipeline. Compared with the roughly 700-donor mean, donors in an Asian-associated ancestry cluster had fewer N-insertions in productive TCRs, according to a later genetic analysis.

The cohort was made up of approximately 700 healthy bone marrow donors. Cohort members were all nominally healthy when sampled, although unrecorded immune exposures were likely present. The donor was CMV seronegative and was included in the group of hundreds of seronegative cohort members. A peripheral blood sample was provided by each donor, and peripheral blood mononuclear cells were used for TCR beta sequencing. The Qiagen DNeasy Blood Extraction Kit was used to extract genomic DNA from the blood cell samples. Per the germline V gene (reference sequence), SSHAT is the CDR1 and FNYEAQ is the CDR2. The CDR3 contains 13 residues, cysteine and phenylalanine counted. Of the read, only the CDR3 DNA is kept; its 39 bases are in frame from base 1.

The TCR sequence derives from a man between 50 and 59 years old in good health and CMV-seronegative. The sample taken for sequencing was PBMCs. The rearrangement combines TRBV7-7 with TRBJ1-3, with a tentative D gene TRBD1 over 6 matching bases. Here is the DNA: TGTGCTAGCAGCGAAGACAGGGGAAACACCATATATTTT. Its translation reads: CASSEDRGNTIYF.